The 12 T cell receptor beta chains below were found in one sample sequenced in a study of T cells in narcolepsy. Sequencing used immunoSEQ multiplex PCR; TCRdb keeps in-frame clones, though not all of them. This sample has tens of thousands of clones; about four fifths occur once, and the top ten carry approximately 0.71%. The sample consisted of CD45RA- memory CD4+ T cells from PBMCs. The receptors originated from a human donor with narcolepsy.

The chain recombines TRBV28 with TRBJ1-4; D call uncertain. The V and J ends lost 3 bases and 8 bases respectively, with 7 bases between them. The V gene's germline CDR1 is MDHEN and CDR2 SYDVKM. This CDR3 has 12 residues. CDR3 region: CASSLPREKLFF. CDR3 in DNA: TGTGCCAGCAGTTTGCCTCGGGAAAAACTGTTTTTT.

The chain uses TRBV28 and TRBJ1-1; D perhaps matches TRBD1 (5 bases). V lost 2 bases to trimming and J lost 10 bases, with 14 bases between them. The CDR3 extends over 13 amino acids. Germline V lookup: CDR1 MDHEN, CDR2 SYDVKM. CDR3 residues: CASSLGGGRGAFF. The DNA for the CDR3 is TGTGCCAGCAGTTTAGGAGGAGGGAGGGGAGCTTTCTTT. The variable domain in full, with the rest retrieved from reference TRBV28 and TRBJ1-1, is DVKVTQSSRYLVKRTGEKVFLECVQDMDHENMFWYRQDPGLGLRLIYFSYDVKMKEKGDIPEGYSVSREKKERFSLILESASTNQTSMYLCASSLGGGRGAFFGQGTRLTVV.

This clone showed up just once. The V call is TRBV11-2, the J call TRBJ1-2; D is unclear. Trimming pared 7 bases from V and 2 bases from J, leaving 14 bases between. Germline assignment: CDR1 SGHAT and CDR2 FQNNGV. The CDR3 is 14 amino acids. The DNA for the CDR3 is TGTGCCAGCACCCGTCTTGGGCTCAACTATGGCTACACCTTC. It specifies CASTRLGLNYGYTF. Using reference TRBV11-2 and TRBJ1-2 for the parts outside the CDR3, the full variable domain is EAGVAQSPRYKIIEKRQSVAFWCNPISGHATLYWYQQILGQGPKLLIQFQNNGVVDDSQLPKDRFSAERLKGVDSTLKIQPAKLEDSAVYLCASTRLGLNYGYTFGSGTRLTVV.

The genes are TRBV6-5 and TRBJ2-7; tentative D call: TRBD1 (8 bases). CDR3 length: 13 residues. Germline values: CDR1 MNHEY, CDR2 SVGAGI. The V gene lost 6 bases and the J gene lost 1 base, with 10 bases spanning the gap. The CDR3 DNA reads as TGTGCCAGCAGACAGGGGGGGTCCTACGAGCAGTACTTC. Encoded protein: CASRQGGSYEQYF.

The chain combines TRBV7-9 with TRBJ2-1, with 7 bases aligning to TRBD2. V shed 0 bases and J 0 bases; nucleotides not matched to a gene: 8. This CDR3 has 18 amino acids. CDR1 and CDR2 from the germline V gene are SEHNR and FQNEAQ (reference sequence). CDR3 DNA sequence: TGTGCCAGCAGCTTAGCGAGGCTAGCGGAGAGCTCCTACAATGAGCAGTTCTTC. Translated, it gives CASSLARLAESSYNEQFF.

This clone was seen only a few times. The chain employs TRBV10-3 and TRBJ1-2; TRBD1 is a possible D gene (5 bases). The CDR3 length is 14 residues. The ends were cut back, 3 bases at V and 8 bases at J, with 16 bases in the middle. Germline V CDR1 and CDR2: ENHRY, SYGVKD. Written as DNA, the CDR3 is TGTGCCATCAGTGACAAGGACAATATTAAGGGCTACACCTTC. Its protein is CAISDKDNIKGYTF.

This clone was counted once. The CDR3 sequence: CASSAGGGYEQYF. CDR3 bases: TGTGCCAGCAGTGCCGGAGGAGGCTACGAGCAGTACTTC. This sequence joins TRBV2 and TRBJ2-7, with a tentative D call TRBD2 (5 bases). Germline-derived CDR1 and CDR2 are SNHLY and FYNNEI. V was pared by 4 bases and J by 3 bases, with 10 bases between. This CDR3 contains 13 residues. The full variable domain, its missing parts supplied by reference TRBV2 and TRBJ2-7, is EPEVTQTPSHQVTQMGQEVILRCVPISNHLYFYWYRQILGQKVEFLVSFYNNEISEKSEIFDDQFSVERPDGSNFTLKIRSTKLEDSAMYFCASSAGGGYEQYFGPGTRLTVT.

V gene TRBV6-1 combines with J gene TRBJ1-1, with D possibly being TRBD1 (5 bases). Trimming left V 6 bases short and J 6 bases short, with 11 bases between. CDR3 size: 12 residues. Germline CDR1 is MNHNS and CDR2 is SASEGT. This CDR3 is CASSVGGSEAFF. CDR3 sequence (DNA): TGTGCCAGCAGCGTGGGGGGATCTGAAGCTTTCTTT.

This clone was counted a few times. The genes are TRBV11-2 and TRBJ2-1; 8 bases map to TRBD2. V was pared by 5 bases and J by 9 bases, with 9 bases of the junction left unmatched. Germline V CDR1 and CDR2: SGHAT, FQNNGV. The CDR3 spans 14 residues. The CDR3 bases are TGTGCCAGCAGCATCCTTAGCGGGAATAGTGAGCAGTTCTTC. Residues: CASSILSGNSEQFF.

The V gene is TRBV5-1, the J gene TRBJ1-2; the D gene is possibly TRBD1 (6 bases). V lost 6 bases to trimming and J lost 4 bases, with 13 bases between them. CDR1 and CDR2 from the germline V gene are SGHRS and YFSETQ. CDR3 length: 13 amino acids. The CDR3 nucleotides are TGCGCCAGCACCCTTGACAGGAGCTATGGCTACACCTTC. This sequence encodes CASTLDRSYGYTF. Using reference TRBV5-1 and TRBJ1-2 for the parts outside the CDR3, the full variable domain is KAGVTQTPRYLIKTRGQQVTLSCSPISGHRSVSWYQQTPGQGLQFLFEYFSETQRNKGNFPGRFSGRQFSNSRSEMNVSTLELGDSALYLCASTLDRSYGYTFGSGTRLTVV.

The chain employs TRBV5-1 and TRBJ2-3, with no clear D. Trimming pared 0 bases from V and 5 bases from J, leaving 7 bases between. CDR1 is SGHRS and CDR2 is YFSETQ in the germline V gene. This CDR3 contains 13 residues. The CDR3 sequence: CASSLDGIDTQYF. The CDR3 DNA is TGCGCCAGCAGCTTGGATGGGATAGATACGCAGTATTTT. Complete variable domain (other parts from reference TRBV5-1 and TRBJ2-3): KAGVTQTPRYLIKTRGQQVTLSCSPISGHRSVSWYQQTPGQGLQFLFEYFSETQRNKGNFPGRFSGRQFSNSRSEMNVSTLELGDSALYLCASSLDGIDTQYFGPGTRLTVL.

The V and J genes are TRBV28 and TRBJ1-5, with D uncertain. V was clipped by 3 bases and J by 0 bases, with 6 bases between them. Looked up from germline, CDR1 is MDHEN and CDR2 is SYDVKM. The CDR3 totals 14 residues. CDR3 coding DNA: TGTGCCAGCAGTTTCGCAGCTAGCAATCAGCCCCAGCATTTT. This codes for CASSFAASNQPQHF.